This T cell receptor (beta chain) was sequenced during a study of shared clonotypes between healthy human individuals. Naive CD8 populations comprised CD45RO-negative cells positively selected for CCR7, excluding terminally differentiated effector memory CD45RA+ cells. Donors were Caucasian adults residing in Nashville, Tennessee, USA. Turning to this clone: Germline is not matched at one junction end, which may reflect a read error.

This table comes from immunoSEQ multiplex PCR, and its TCRdb copy is limited to in-frame clones, with some not included. The data show about 2.2 million clones, 90% to 95% seen once. The CDR3 covers 12 residues. Per the germline V gene, CDR1 is MDHEN and CDR2 is SYDVKM. The rearrangement uses TRBV28 and TRBJ2-7; 8 positions agree with TRBD2. The sequence derives from a man younger than 30 in good health. Some clones in this sample may be carry-over from other donors' samples. Sequenced sample: naive CD8+ T cells from PBMCs. The DNA for the CDR3 is TGTGCCAGCAGGCCCCGCGGGGGGTCGGTCCACTTC. It yields the protein CASRPRGGSVHF.